This TCR beta chain is drawn from a study of T cells after yellow fever vaccination. The CDR3 has 13 amino acids. Germline CDR1 is KGHDR and CDR2 is SFDVKD. Between the trimmed V and J ends, which lost 9 bases and 2 bases, there was a span of 12 bases. Each CDR3 protein gets one entry after TCRdb re-called the 5' RACE reads with MiXCR. There are about 240,000 distinct CDR3 sequences in the sample; about 7% occur only once, and roughly 0.9% lies in the top ten. The sample was CD4+ T cells sorted from PBMCs, taken 15 days after the yellow fever booster vaccination. The TCR comes from a man in his thirties or forties who received the YFV17D yellow fever vaccine. The J gene is TRBJ1-1, the V gene TRBV24-1; the D gene is possibly TRBD1 (5 bases). In DNA, the CDR3 is TGTGCCACCCTAACGGGACCAAACACTGAAGCTTTCTTT. Its translation: CATLTGPNTEAFF.